The T cell receptor beta chain under discussion was sequenced for a study of T-cell reconstitution after alpha-beta-depleted transplantation in children. Looked up from germline, CDR1 is MNHEY and CDR2 is SVGEGT. This CDR3 is built from 16 residues. With V trimmed by 7 bases and J by 9 bases, 12 bases remained unmatched. Study-level findings and limits: After one year, T-cell counts and TCRbeta diversity mostly came from new T cells. About two months after transplant, alpha-beta T cells reportedly came from several hundred expanded graft clones. From surviving recipient T cells and thymic progenitors came the high day-60 TCRbeta diversity observed in some patients.

As it was prepared, the TCRbeta library received unique molecular identifiers. In TCRdb, the PCR reads were re-called with MiXCR into one record per CDR3 protein. The table records 250,000 or so distinct CDR3 sequences, roughly a quarter of them present only once. On this clonotype: Its matching antigen is unknown.

This receptor was identified in a female patient under 10 years old who had a stem cell transplant for congenital amegakaryocytic thrombocytopenia, so the T cells may come from the graft donor. This chain joins TRBV6-2 or TRBV6-3 and TRBJ2-1; 13 bases match TRBD2. Here the sequenced sample was PBMCs, mostly from graft donor cells, taken 360 days after TCRalphabeta/CD19-depleted stem cell transplant. The CDR3 protein is CASIPSGTSGIGEQFF. The CDR3 DNA is TGTGCCAGCATCCCATCCGGGACTAGCGGGATTGGTGAGCAGTTCTTC.